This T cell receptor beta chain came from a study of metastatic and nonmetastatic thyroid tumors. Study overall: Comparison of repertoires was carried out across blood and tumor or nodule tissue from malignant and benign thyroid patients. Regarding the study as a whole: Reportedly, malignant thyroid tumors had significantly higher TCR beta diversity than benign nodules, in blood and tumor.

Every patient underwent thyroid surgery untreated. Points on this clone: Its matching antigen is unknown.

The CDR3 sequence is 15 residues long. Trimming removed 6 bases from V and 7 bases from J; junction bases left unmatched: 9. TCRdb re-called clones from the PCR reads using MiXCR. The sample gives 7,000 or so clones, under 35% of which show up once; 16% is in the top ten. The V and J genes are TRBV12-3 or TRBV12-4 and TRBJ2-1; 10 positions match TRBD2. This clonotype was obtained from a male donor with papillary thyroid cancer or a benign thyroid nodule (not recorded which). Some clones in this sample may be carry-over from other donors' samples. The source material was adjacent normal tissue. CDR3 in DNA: TGTGCCAGCAGACCCCCTAGCGGGGGACGAAATGAGCAGTTCTTC. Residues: CASRPPSGGRNEQFF.